The T cell receptor (beta chain) described here comes from a study of blood T cell repertoires in COVID-19. Study as a whole: The samples span acute and convalescent COVID-19 from the United States, Italy and Spain. PBMCs, B-cell-depleted T cells, or T cells provided the cDNA or gDNA that made up the material.

Seattle-derived patients entered the study during active infection and were followed longitudinally. Per the study methods: Estimation of nucleated cell counts relied on the amplification of reference gene primers. TCRdb's table, derived via immunoSEQ multiplex PCR, lists solely in-frame clones and lacks some. V and J calls and clone size are those listed in that table; D and trimming were worked out from the DNA. The table records 250,000 to 350,000 clones, around 85% of them present only once. Sequenced material: peripheral blood. This TCR came from a human donor with COVID-19, enrolled during active disease. The donor label of this sample is uncertain.

The CDR3 sequence is CASSPTSGSGEQFF. For the CDR3, the DNA is TGCGCCAGCAGTCCGACTAGCGGGAGTGGCGAGCAGTTCTTC. V and J are TRBV10-2 and TRBJ2-1; 12 nucleotides agree with TRBD2. The length of the CDR3 is 14 residues. The germline V gene has CDR1 WSHSY and CDR2 SAAADI. V trimming: 5 bases; J trimming: 10 bases; junction bases outside the gene matches: 6.